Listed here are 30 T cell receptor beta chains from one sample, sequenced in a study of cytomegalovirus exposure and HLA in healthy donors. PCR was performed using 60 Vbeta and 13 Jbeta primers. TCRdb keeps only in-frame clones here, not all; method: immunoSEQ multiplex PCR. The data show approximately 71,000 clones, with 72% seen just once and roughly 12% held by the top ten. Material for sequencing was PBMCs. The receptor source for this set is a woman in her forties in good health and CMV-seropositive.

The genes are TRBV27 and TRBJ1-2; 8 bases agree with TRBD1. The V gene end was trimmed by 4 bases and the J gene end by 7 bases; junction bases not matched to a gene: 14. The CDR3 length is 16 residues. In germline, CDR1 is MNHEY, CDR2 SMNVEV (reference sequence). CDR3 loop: CASSSSADRVIFGYTF. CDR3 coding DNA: TGTGCCAGCAGTTCATCGGCGGACAGGGTTATTTTTGGCTACACCTTC.

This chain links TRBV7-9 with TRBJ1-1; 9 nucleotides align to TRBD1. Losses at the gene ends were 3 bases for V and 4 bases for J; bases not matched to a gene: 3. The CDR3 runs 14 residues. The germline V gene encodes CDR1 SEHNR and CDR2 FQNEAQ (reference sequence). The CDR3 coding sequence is TGTGCCAGCAGCTTGGGACAGGGATTCACTGAAGCTTTCTTT. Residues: CASSLGQGFTEAFF.

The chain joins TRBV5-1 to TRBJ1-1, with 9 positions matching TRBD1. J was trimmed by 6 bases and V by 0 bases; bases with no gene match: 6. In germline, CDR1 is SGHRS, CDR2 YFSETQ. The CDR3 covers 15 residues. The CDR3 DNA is TGCGCCAGCAGCTTGGCTTACAGGGGGCAGGCTGAAGCTTTCTTT. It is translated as CASSLAYRGQAEAFF.

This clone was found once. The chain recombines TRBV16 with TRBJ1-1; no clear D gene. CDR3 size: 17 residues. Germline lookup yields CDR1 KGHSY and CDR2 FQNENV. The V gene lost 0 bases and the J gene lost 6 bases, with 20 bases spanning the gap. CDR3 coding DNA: TGTGCCAGCAGCCAATCCTACGGGGTAAGAATGGTTCCTGAAGCTTTCTTT. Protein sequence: CASSQSYGVRMVPEAFF.

The CDR3 bases are TGCGCCAGCAGCTTAGCCGGGACAGGGGCTGGAAACACCATATATTTT. Its protein is CASSLAGTGAGNTIYF. V usage is TRBV5-1 and J usage is TRBJ1-3; 10 bases are shared with TRBD1. Germline CDR1 is SGHRS and CDR2 is YFSETQ. CDR3 size: 16 residues. The V segment lost 2 bases and the J segment 2 bases; nucleotides outside the gene matches: 4.

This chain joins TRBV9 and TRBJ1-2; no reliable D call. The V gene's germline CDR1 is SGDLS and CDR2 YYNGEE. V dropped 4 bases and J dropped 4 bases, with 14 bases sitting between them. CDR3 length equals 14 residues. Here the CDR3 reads CASSTRHESYGYTF. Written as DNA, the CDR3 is TGTGCCAGCAGCACACGACATGAAAGCTATGGCTACACCTTC.

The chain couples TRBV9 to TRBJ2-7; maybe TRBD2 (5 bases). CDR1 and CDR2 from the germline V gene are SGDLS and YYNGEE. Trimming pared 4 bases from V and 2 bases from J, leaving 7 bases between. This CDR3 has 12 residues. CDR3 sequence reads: CASSREPYEQYF. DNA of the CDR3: TGTGCCAGCAGCCGGGAACCCTACGAGCAGTACTTC.

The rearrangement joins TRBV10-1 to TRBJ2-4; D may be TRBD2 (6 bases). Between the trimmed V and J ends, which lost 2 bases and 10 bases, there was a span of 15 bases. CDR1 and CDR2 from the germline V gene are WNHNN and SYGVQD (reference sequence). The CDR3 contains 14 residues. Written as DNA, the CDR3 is TGCGCCAGCAGTGAGACTAATATTGGGGGGATTCAGTACTTC. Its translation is CASSETNIGGIQYF.

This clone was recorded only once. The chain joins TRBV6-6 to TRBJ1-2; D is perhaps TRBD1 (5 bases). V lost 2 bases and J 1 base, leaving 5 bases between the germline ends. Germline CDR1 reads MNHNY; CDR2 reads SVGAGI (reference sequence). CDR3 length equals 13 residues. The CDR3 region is CASSYDSNYGYTF. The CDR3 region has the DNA TGTGCCAGCAGTTACGACAGTAACTATGGCTACACCTTC.

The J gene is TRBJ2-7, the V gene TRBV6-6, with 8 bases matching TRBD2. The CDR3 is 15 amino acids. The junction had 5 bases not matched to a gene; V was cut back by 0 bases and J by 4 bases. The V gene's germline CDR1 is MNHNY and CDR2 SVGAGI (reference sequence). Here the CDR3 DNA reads TGTGCCAGCAGTTACTCTTTCCGGGGGGGATACGAGCAGTACTTC. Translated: CASSYSFRGGYEQYF.

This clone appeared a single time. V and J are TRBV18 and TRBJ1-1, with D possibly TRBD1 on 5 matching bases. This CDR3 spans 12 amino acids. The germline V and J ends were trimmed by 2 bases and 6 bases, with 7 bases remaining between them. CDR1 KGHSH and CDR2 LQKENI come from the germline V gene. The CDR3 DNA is TGTGCCAGCTCACCAGACAGTGCTGAAGCTTTCTTT. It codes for CASSPDSAEAFF.

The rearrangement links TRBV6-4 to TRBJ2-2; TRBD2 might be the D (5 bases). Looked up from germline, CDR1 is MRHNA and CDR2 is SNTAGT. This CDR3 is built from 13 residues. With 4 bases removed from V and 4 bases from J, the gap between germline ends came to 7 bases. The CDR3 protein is CASSAGGTGELFF. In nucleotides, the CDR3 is TGTGCCAGCAGTGCCGGAGGCACCGGGGAGCTGTTTTTT.

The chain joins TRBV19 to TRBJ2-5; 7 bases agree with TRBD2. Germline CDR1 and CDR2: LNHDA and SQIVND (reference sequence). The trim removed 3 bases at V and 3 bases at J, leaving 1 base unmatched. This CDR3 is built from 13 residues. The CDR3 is CASSMRGKETQYF. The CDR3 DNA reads TGTGCCAGTAGTATGCGGGGGAAAGAGACCCAGTACTTC.

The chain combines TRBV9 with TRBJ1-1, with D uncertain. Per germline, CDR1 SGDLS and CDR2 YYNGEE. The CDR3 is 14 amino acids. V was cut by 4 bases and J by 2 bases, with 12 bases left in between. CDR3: CASSPFFSNTEAFF. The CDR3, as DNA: TGTGCCAGCAGCCCCTTCTTTAGTAACACTGAAGCTTTCTTT.

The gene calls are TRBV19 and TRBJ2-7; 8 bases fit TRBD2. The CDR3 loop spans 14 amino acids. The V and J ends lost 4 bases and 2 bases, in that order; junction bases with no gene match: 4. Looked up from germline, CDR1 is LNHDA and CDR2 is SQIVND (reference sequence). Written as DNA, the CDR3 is TGTGCCAGTAGTACCCGGGGGGGAACCTACGAGCAGTACTTC. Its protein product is CASSTRGGTYEQYF.

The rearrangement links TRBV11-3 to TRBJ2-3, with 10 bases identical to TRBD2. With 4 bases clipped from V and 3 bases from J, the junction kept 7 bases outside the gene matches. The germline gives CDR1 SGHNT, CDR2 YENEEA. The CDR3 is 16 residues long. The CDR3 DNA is TGTGCCAGCAGCTCTCAGCGGGGGGGATATACAGATACGCAGTATTTT. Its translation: CASSSQRGGYTDTQYF.

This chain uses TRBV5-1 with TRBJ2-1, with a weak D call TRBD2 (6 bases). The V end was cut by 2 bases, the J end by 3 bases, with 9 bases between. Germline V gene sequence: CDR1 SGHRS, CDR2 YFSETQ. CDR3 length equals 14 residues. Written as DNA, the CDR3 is TGCGCCAGCAGCTTTCCCGGGGGCTACAATGAGCAGTTCTTC. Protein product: CASSFPGGYNEQFF.

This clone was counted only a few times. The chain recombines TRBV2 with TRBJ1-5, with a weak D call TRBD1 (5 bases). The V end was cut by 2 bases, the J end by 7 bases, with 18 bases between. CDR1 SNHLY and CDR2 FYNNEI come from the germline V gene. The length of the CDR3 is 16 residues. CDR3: CASSEYGTGHGQPQHF. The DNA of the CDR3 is TGTGCCAGCAGTGAATATGGCACAGGACATGGACAGCCCCAGCATTTT.

The CDR3 DNA is TGTGCCAGTAGTGCACAGGGAGACTATGGCTACACCTTC. Protein: CASSAQGDYGYTF. The V and J genes are TRBV19 and TRBJ1-2; possible D gene TRBD1, 6 bases. Trimming pared 5 bases from V and 3 bases from J, leaving 10 bases between. Looked up from germline, CDR1 is LNHDA and CDR2 is SQIVND (reference sequence). The CDR3 consists of 13 residues.

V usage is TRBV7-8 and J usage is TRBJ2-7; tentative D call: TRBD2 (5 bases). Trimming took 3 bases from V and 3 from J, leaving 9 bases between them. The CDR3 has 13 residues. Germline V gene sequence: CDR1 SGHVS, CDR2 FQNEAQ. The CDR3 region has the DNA TGTGCCAGCAGCTTTACTAGGGACTACGAGCAGTACTTC. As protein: CASSFTRDYEQYF.

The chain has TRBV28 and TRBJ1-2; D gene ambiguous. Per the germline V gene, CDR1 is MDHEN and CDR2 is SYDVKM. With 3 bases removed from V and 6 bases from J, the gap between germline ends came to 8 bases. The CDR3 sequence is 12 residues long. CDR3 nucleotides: TGTGCCAGCAGTTTGAGAGGGCATGGCTACACCTTC. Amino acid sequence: CASSLRGHGYTF.

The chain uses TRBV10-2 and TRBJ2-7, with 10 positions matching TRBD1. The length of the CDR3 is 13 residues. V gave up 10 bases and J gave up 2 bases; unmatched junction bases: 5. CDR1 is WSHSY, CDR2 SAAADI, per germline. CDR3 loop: CATRQGAPYEQYF. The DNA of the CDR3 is TGCGCCACACGACAGGGGGCCCCCTACGAGCAGTACTTC.

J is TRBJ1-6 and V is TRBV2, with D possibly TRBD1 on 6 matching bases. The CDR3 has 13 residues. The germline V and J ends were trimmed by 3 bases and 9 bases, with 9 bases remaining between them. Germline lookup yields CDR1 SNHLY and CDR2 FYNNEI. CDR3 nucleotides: TGTGCCAGCAGTGACAGGGGAACTTCACCCCTCCACTTT. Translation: CASSDRGTSPLHF.

CDR3 in DNA: TGTGCCATCAGTGGCGGAACTTATGGCTACACCTTC. This encodes CAISGGTYGYTF. The gene calls are TRBV10-3 and TRBJ1-2, with D unresolved. The germline V and J ends were trimmed by 4 bases and 5 bases, with 8 bases remaining between them. The germline V gene has CDR1 ENHRY and CDR2 SYGVKD. The length of the CDR3 is 12 residues.

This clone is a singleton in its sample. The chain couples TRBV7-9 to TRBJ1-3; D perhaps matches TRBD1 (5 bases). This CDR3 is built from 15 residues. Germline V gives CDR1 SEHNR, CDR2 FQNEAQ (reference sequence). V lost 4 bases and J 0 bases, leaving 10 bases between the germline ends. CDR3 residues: CASSSDSRSGNTIYF. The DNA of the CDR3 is TGTGCCAGCAGCTCCGACAGCCGCTCTGGAAACACCATATATTTT.

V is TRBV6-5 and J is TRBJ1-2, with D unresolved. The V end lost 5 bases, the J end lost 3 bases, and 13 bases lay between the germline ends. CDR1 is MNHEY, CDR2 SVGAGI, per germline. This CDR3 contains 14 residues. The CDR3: CASSETGEDYGYTF. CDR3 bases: TGTGCCAGCAGTGAAACCGGGGAGGACTATGGCTACACCTTC.

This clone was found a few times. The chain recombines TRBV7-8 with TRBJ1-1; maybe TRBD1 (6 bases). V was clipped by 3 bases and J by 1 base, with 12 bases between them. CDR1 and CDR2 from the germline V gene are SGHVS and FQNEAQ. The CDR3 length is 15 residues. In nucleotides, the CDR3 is TGTGCCAGCAGCTTTTCCACCAGGGGGAACACTGAAGCTTTCTTT. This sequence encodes CASSFSTRGNTEAFF.

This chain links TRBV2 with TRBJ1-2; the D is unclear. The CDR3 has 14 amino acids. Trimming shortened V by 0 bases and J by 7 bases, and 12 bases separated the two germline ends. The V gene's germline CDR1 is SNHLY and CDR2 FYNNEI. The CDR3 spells CASSEALRVSGYTF. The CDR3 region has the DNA TGTGCCAGCAGTGAAGCGCTTCGAGTATCTGGCTACACCTTC. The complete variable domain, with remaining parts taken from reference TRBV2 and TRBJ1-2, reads EPEVTQTPSHQVTQMGQEVILRCVPISNHLYFYWYRQILGQKVEFLVSFYNNEISEKSEIFDDQFSVERPDGSNFTLKIRSTKLEDSAMYFCASSEALRVSGYTFGSGTRLTVV.

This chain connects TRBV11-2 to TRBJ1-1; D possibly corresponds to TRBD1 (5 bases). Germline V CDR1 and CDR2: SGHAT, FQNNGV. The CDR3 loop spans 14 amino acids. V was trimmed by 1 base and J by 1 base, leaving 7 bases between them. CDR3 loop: CASSLGGTNTEAFF. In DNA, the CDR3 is TGTGCCAGCAGCTTAGGCGGGACGAACACTGAAGCTTTCTTT. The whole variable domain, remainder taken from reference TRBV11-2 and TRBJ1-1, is EAGVAQSPRYKIIEKRQSVAFWCNPISGHATLYWYQQILGQGPKLLIQFQNNGVVDDSQLPKDRFSAERLKGVDSTLKIQPAKLEDSAVYLCASSLGGTNTEAFFGQGTRLTVV.

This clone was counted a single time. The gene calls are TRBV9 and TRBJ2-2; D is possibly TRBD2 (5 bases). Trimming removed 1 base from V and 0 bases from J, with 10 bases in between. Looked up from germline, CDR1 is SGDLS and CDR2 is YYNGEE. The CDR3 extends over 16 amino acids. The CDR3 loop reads CASSVHGVSNTGELFF. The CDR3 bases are TGTGCCAGCAGCGTACACGGGGTATCGAACACCGGGGAGCTGTTTTTT.